The rows below give T cell receptor beta chains drawn from one sample of a study of identical twins. TCRdb reprocessed the 5' RACE reads with MiXCR, giving one entry per CDR3 protein. This repertoire shows a few hundred thousand distinct CDR3 sequences, around 20% found once; its top ten account for about 12%. Sample: naive T cells sorted from blood. The receptors come from a man over 45 in good health. CDR3s include the opening cysteine and the closing phenylalanine or tryptophan. D genes are given only for firm matches. A clone size is listed for some rows: how often the clone was seen (once, few, many), or a class if it is expanded.

V	J	size	D	CDR3	DNA
TRBV4-3	TRBJ1-4	-	-	CASSQARTSTNEKLFF	TGCGCCAGCAGCCAGGCCAGGACGTCAACTAATGAAAAACTGTTTTTT
TRBV5-5	TRBJ2-7	-	TRBD1	CASSLEGQGFEQYF	TGTGCCAGCAGCTTGGAAGGACAGGGGTTCGAGCAGTACTTC
TRBV19	TRBJ1-1	-	-	CASSRSSSYTEAFF	TGTGCCAGTAGTAGGAGCTCGTCGTACACTGAAGCTTTCTTT
TRBV7-8	TRBJ2-1	few	-	CASSLLTHYNEQFF	TGTGCCAGCAGCTTACTCACACACTACAATGAGCAGTTCTTC
TRBV6-1	TRBJ2-7	many	TRBD1	CASSGQGAAYEQYF	TGTGCCAGCAGTGGCCAGGGGGCCGCCTACGAGCAGTACTTC
TRBV20-1	TRBJ2-1	many	-	CSARDLRSGTEQFF	TGCAGTGCTAGAGATCTGCGTTCAGGGACTGAGCAGTTCTTC
TRBV4-3	TRBJ2-1	-	TRBD1	CASSHLGQGTNTKQFF	TGCGCCAGCAGCCACCTGGGACAGGGGACTAACACCAAGCAGTTCTTC
TRBV20-1	TRBJ2-7	many	TRBD1	CSASSGTGSYEQYF	TGCAGTGCTAGTTCTGGGACAGGGTCCTACGAGCAGTACTTC
TRBV5-1	TRBJ2-1	-	-	CASSLMTDFSNEQFF	TGCGCCAGCAGCTTGATGACAGACTTTAGCAATGAGCAGTTCTTC
TRBV7-2	TRBJ2-7	-	-	CASSLVSRYEQYF	TGTGCCAGCAGCTTAGTTTCGCGGTACGAGCAGTACTTC